This T cell receptor beta chain was obtained from a study of T cell repertoires in cytomegalovirus infection. This clonotype was observed a few times. TCRdb ran MiXCR on the reads and lists one entry per CDR3 protein. The profile covers 250,000 to 300,000 distinct CDR3 sequences, with about 18% appearing a single time and around 43% taken by the ten largest. V lost 2 bases, J lost 2 bases, and 8 bases lay in between. The CDR3 length is 14 residues. Germline V CDR1 and CDR2: SGHKS, YYEKEE (reference sequence). The V and J genes are TRBV5-5 and TRBJ1-5; D uncertain. The source of this sequence is a human donor in good health (CMV status not recorded). Some clones in this sample may be carry-over from other donors' samples. What was sequenced was CD8+ T cells from PBMCs. The CDR3 bases are TGTGCCAGCAGCTTTTATGTTGGCAATCAGCCCCAGCATTTT. Translation gives CASSFYVGNQPQHF.